The 30 T cell receptor beta chains reported below all come from one sample, sequenced in a study of molecular identifiers for immune sequencing clone quantification. TCRdb redid the calling of the PCR reads with MiXCR, one entry per CDR3 protein. The sample shows about 60,000 distinct CDR3 sequences, around a sixth of them seen only once. Sequencing was carried out using naive CD8+ T cells from blood, with Jurkat cell RNA spiked in. Described subset: FACS-sorted CD8+CD4-CCR7+CD45RA+ naive T cells. The receptors shown here come from a human donor in good health. Some libraries in this study had Jurkat cell RNA spiked in.

This clonotype was seen many times. The rearrangement uses TRBV14 and TRBJ2-7, with a weak D call TRBD2 (6 bases). Germline CDR1 is SGHDN and CDR2 is FVKESK. Trimming cost V 4 bases and J 1 base, with 23 bases left between them. CDR3 length: 18 residues. CDR3 DNA: TGTGCCAGCAGCCCCCGTCACCGGGCCCCAAGCGGGTCCTACGAGCAGTACTTC. Protein: CASSPRHRAPSGSYEQYF.

The chain links TRBV6-5 to TRBJ2-1, with TRBD2 identical over 11 bases. After removal of 6 bases from V and 11 bases from J, the junction contained 9 bases not matched to a gene. CDR1 is MNHEY and CDR2 is SVGAGI in the germline V gene. This CDR3 region has 14 residues. This chain's CDR3 is CASSRLAGFRKQFF. The CDR3 region has the DNA TGTGCCAGCAGCAGACTAGCGGGGTTTCGGAAGCAGTTCTTC.

In this sample, this clonotype turned up many times. The junction and the germline gene differ at one end; a read error may be behind it. The chain employs TRBV7-8 and TRBJ2-1, with TRBD2 identical over 9 bases. The length of the CDR3 is 19 residues. The germline V gene has CDR1 SGHVS and CDR2 FQNEAQ. The CDR3 region has the DNA TGTGCCAGCAGCGTAGCACAGCGGGTAGCGGGAGTGGGGGTGGATGAGCAGTTCTTC. Residues: CASSVAQRVAGVGVDEQFF.

This clonotype has ten or more counts. The chain combines TRBV11-2 with TRBJ2-3; maybe TRBD2 (6 bases). The CDR3 contains 14 residues. Trimming pared 6 bases from V and 3 bases from J, leaving 13 bases between. Germline V gene lookup returns CDR1 SGHAT and CDR2 FQNNGV. This CDR3 is CASSYPGATDTQYF. The CDR3 DNA reads as TGTGCCAGCAGTTACCCGGGAGCGACAGATACGCAGTATTTT.

This clonotype has just a few counts. Being one base from a much bigger clone, this may be a read error. The chain has TRBV3-1 and TRBJ2-5, with 10 bases lining up with TRBD2. In germline, CDR1 is LGHDT, CDR2 YNNKEL (reference sequence). Trimming took 0 bases from V and 9 from J; bases not matched to a gene: 10. The CDR3 consists of 16 residues. The CDR3 sequence is CASSQDLAGEVGAQYF. CDR3 bases: TGTGCCAGCAGCCAAGATCTAGCGGGAGAGGTGGGGGCCCAGTACTTC.

In its sample, this clonotype was seen many times. The V call is TRBV27, the J call TRBJ2-2, with TRBD2 matching 10 bases. The CDR3 is 16 residues long. CDR1 and CDR2 (germline): MNHEY, SMNVEV (reference sequence). V was pared by 5 bases and J by 2 bases, with 5 bases of the junction left unmatched. The CDR3 spells CASSELAGLNTGELFF. The DNA of the CDR3 is TGTGCCAGCAGTGAACTAGCGGGACTCAACACCGGGGAGCTGTTTTTT.

This clonotype showed up many times. The genes are TRBV11-2 and TRBJ2-1; D is undetermined. The V and J ends lost 1 base and 8 bases respectively, with 6 bases between them. The CDR3 runs to 12 residues. Germline loops: CDR1 SGHAT, CDR2 FQNNGV. CDR3 in DNA: TGTGCCAGCAGCTTAGTTGAGGATGAGCAGTTCTTC. This translates into CASSLVEDEQFF. Full variable domain (remainder filled in from reference TRBV11-2 and TRBJ2-1): EAGVAQSPRYKIIEKRQSVAFWCNPISGHATLYWYQQILGQGPKLLIQFQNNGVVDDSQLPKDRFSAERLKGVDSTLKIQPAKLEDSAVYLCASSLVEDEQFFGPGTRLTVL.

This clonotype was seen a few times. Possible read error: a much larger clone is one base away. The rearrangement uses TRBV7-9 and TRBJ1-1; D remains ambiguous. CDR1 is SEHNR and CDR2 is FQNEAQ in the germline V gene (reference sequence). The ends were cut back, 5 bases at V and 1 base at J, with 20 bases in the middle. The CDR3 runs 17 residues. The CDR3 DNA reads as TGTGCCAGCAGCCTACCCCGAGGCGGGTCAGCGAACACTGAAGCTTTCTTT. It yields the protein CASSLPRGGSANTEAFF.

With respect to this clonotype: Possible read error: a much larger clone is one base away. The rearrangement joins TRBV19 to TRBJ2-3; D not certain. This CDR3 comprises 12 residues. Germline V gives CDR1 LNHDA, CDR2 SQIVND (reference sequence). V lost 5 bases and J 8 bases, leaving 11 bases between the germline ends. The CDR3 reads CASSDRRFTQYF. CDR3 DNA sequence: TGTGCCAGTAGTGATCGTAGATTTACGCAGTATTTT.

With regard to this clonotype: At one of its ends the junction is not consistent with the germline gene, which may arise from a read error. This chain joins TRBV12-5 and TRBJ1-1; the D is unclear. The CDR3 covers 13 residues. Germline assignment: CDR1 LGHNT and CDR2 FRNRAP. DNA of the CDR3: TGTGCCAGTGGTTTCTGGGAGAACACTGAAGCTTTCTTT. Encoded protein: CASGFWENTEAFF.

This clonotype has ten or more counts. This sequence joins TRBV28 and TRBJ2-5; D might be TRBD1 (6 bases). The CDR3 spans 15 residues. Germline lookup yields CDR1 MDHEN and CDR2 SYDVKM. V was shortened by 7 bases and J by 0 bases, with 15 bases between the two germline ends. For the CDR3, the DNA is TGTGCCAGCACAAATAAACACAGGGACCAAGAGACCCAGTACTTC. Protein sequence: CASTNKHRDQETQYF.

In this sample, this clonotype turned up many times. J is TRBJ1-4 and V is TRBV15, with D possibly matching TRBD1 (5 bases). Germline assignment: CDR1 LNHNV and CDR2 YYDKDF (reference sequence). The ends were cut back, 8 bases at V and 10 bases at J, with 14 bases in the middle. The CDR3 runs 12 residues. The CDR3 region has the DNA TGTGCCACCTCCAGAATCGGGGGAAAACTGTTTTTT. This translates into CATSRIGGKLFF.

This clonotype was detected a few times. The chain recombines TRBV2 with TRBJ2-5; TRBD2 matches 7 bases. Germline loops: CDR1 SNHLY, CDR2 FYNNEI. The CDR3 is made up of 14 amino acids. V lost 7 bases, J lost 2 bases, and 7 bases stayed unmatched. The CDR3 DNA is TGTGCCAGCAATTCTTTGGGACTACAAGAGACCCAGTACTTC. It translates to CASNSLGLQETQYF.

This clonotype occurred many times. V is TRBV6-1 and J is TRBJ2-6; D is unresolved. The CDR3 runs to 17 residues. CDR1 is MNHNS and CDR2 is SASEGT in the germline V gene. V was pared by 0 bases and J by 0 bases, with 9 bases between. In nucleotides, the CDR3 is TGTGCCAGCAGTGAAGCAGTGGGCCCCTCTGGGGCCAACGTCCTGACTTTC. This translates into CASSEAVGPSGANVLTF.

In its sample, this clonotype is medium-sized. This chain connects TRBV4-1 to TRBJ2-7; perhaps TRBD1 as D (6 bases). V was clipped by 0 bases and J by 0 bases, with 18 bases between them. Germline-derived CDR1 and CDR2 are MGHRA and YSYEKL. The length of the CDR3 is 18 residues. The CDR3 sequence is CASSQDPPRTVISYEQYF. CDR3 DNA sequence: TGCGCCAGCAGCCAAGACCCCCCGAGGACAGTGATCTCCTACGAGCAGTACTTC.

This clonotype appeared many times. The genes are TRBV12-3 or TRBV12-4 and TRBJ2-5, with no clear D. The CDR3 sequence is 11 residues long. Trimming left V 5 bases short and J 7 bases short, with 8 bases between. Written as DNA, the CDR3 is TGTGCCAGCAGTACCGATAGGACCCAGTACTTC. This gives the protein CASSTDRTQYF.

V usage is TRBV27 and J usage is TRBJ1-1, with 8 positions matching TRBD1. The germline gives CDR1 MNHEY, CDR2 SMNVEV (reference sequence). This CDR3 has 13 residues. V was pared by 6 bases and J by 4 bases, with 4 bases of the junction left unmatched. The DNA for the CDR3 is TGTGCCAGCAGGAGGACAGGGACCACTGAAGCTTTCTTT. It codes for CASRRTGTTEAFF.

In its sample, this clonotype was seen a few times. The V call is TRBV4-1, the J call TRBJ2-7; 12 bases map to TRBD1. V lost 1 base and J lost 4; bases outside the gene matches: 2. Germline V gene sequence: CDR1 MGHRA, CDR2 YSYEKL. This CDR3 is built from 15 residues. This CDR3 is CASSQGGQGAYEQYF. Here the CDR3 DNA reads TGCGCCAGCAGCCAAGGGGGACAGGGGGCTTACGAGCAGTACTTC.

This clonotype was picked up many times. V gene TRBV7-2 combines with J gene TRBJ2-2; D possibly corresponds to TRBD1 (5 bases). The CDR3 is 15 residues long. V lost 5 bases to trimming and J lost 6 bases, with 16 bases between them. The V gene's germline CDR1 is SGHTA and CDR2 FQGNSA. CDR3 residues: CASSPRQGRAGELFF. CDR3 DNA: TGTGCCAGCAGCCCCAGGCAGGGTAGGGCCGGGGAGCTGTTTTTT.

This clonotype was observed at least ten times. The chain joins TRBV6-5 to TRBJ2-1, with D unresolved. This CDR3 has 12 amino acids. The germline CDR1 and CDR2 sequences are MNHEY and SVGAGI. V lost 5 bases to trimming and J lost 7 bases, with 9 bases between them. The CDR3 spells CASSPNDNEQFF. The CDR3 bases are TGTGCCAGCAGTCCTAACGATAATGAGCAGTTCTTC.

This clonotype was picked up many times. This chain links TRBV10-3 with TRBJ2-6; 9 nucleotides line up with TRBD2. The germline V gene has CDR1 ENHRY and CDR2 SYGVKD. The CDR3 totals 23 residues. Trimming cost V 0 bases and J 1 base; bases outside gene matches: 19. The CDR3 DNA sequence: TGTGCCATCAGTGAGTCGACTGTGCGGGAGGGCTCAATGGATTTTTCTGGGGCCAACGTCCTGACTTTC. This codes for CAISESTVREGSMDFSGANVLTF.

About this clonotype itself: A read error may be the cause here, since a much bigger clone is one base away. The V call is TRBV27, the J call TRBJ2-7; either TRBD1 or TRBD2 may supply D (5 bases each). Germline CDR1 reads MNHEY; CDR2 reads SMNVEV (reference sequence). V dropped 2 bases and J dropped 5 bases, with 13 bases sitting between them. The CDR3 contains 14 residues. The CDR3 DNA reads TGTGCCAGCAGTTTACTTGGGGGTCCCCACGAGCAGTACTTC. Translating gives CASSLLGGPHEQYF.

This clonotype was seen many times. V and J are TRBV4-2 and TRBJ1-4, with D tentatively TRBD1 (5 bases). In germline, CDR1 is LGHNA, CDR2 YNFKEQ. The germline V and J ends were trimmed by 0 bases and 7 bases, with 12 bases remaining between them. The CDR3 loop spans 15 amino acids. For the CDR3, the DNA is TGTGCCAGCAGCCAAGAGCAGGGACTGGGTGAAAAACTGTTTTTT. This gives the protein CASSQEQGLGEKLFF.

The table lists this clonotype with a count of one. A much more abundant neighbour one base away suggests this may be a read error. V is TRBV20-1 and J is TRBJ2-3; D is unclear. Looked up from germline, CDR1 is DFQATT and CDR2 is SNEGSKA (reference sequence). The germline V and J ends were trimmed by 4 bases and 2 bases, with 10 bases remaining between them. The CDR3 has 13 amino acids. CDR3 coding DNA: TGCAGTGCTAAAGATGAGAACACAGATACGCAGTATTTT. The encoded protein is CSAKDENTDTQYF.

This clonotype was detected ten times or more. The chain employs TRBV7-8 and TRBJ2-1, with D possibly TRBD2 on 6 matching bases. The CDR3 consists of 13 residues. V was pared by 1 base and J by 12 bases, with 13 bases between. Germline CDR1 is SGHVS and CDR2 is FQNEAQ. The CDR3 DNA reads as TGTGCCAGCAGCTTAGATCCCGGGCGGGGGCAGTTCTTC. Protein: CASSLDPGRGQFF.

Details on this clonotype: This could be a read error, since a much larger clone is one nucleotide away. This likely comes from a read error, as the CDR3 has no conserved phenylalanine or tryptophan at its end. The genes are TRBV11-2 and TRBJ2-5; possibly TRBD2 for D (5 bases). The V gene's germline CDR1 is SGHAT and CDR2 FQNNGV. The length of the CDR3 is 15 residues. The V end was cut by 0 bases, the J end by 7 bases, with 15 bases between. CDR3 sequence reads: CASSLEAGSGMTQYL. The CDR3 nucleotides are TGTGCCAGCAGCTTAGAGGCCGGCTCCGGGATGACCCAGTACCTC.

This clonotype was seen ten or more times. This rearrangement joins TRBV27 to TRBJ1-1, with D perhaps matching TRBD1 (5 bases). Germline V lookup: CDR1 MNHEY, CDR2 SMNVEV (reference sequence). V was cut by 3 bases and J by 1 base, with 6 bases left in between. The CDR3 runs 13 residues. This CDR3 is CASSFTGNTEAFF. In nucleotides, the CDR3 is TGTGCCAGCAGTTTTACAGGGAACACTGAAGCTTTCTTT.

This clonotype came up many times. J is TRBJ2-3 and V is TRBV9; TRBD2 matches 11 bases. The germline CDR1 and CDR2 sequences are SGDLS and YYNGEE. Losses at the gene ends were 4 bases for V and 4 bases for J; bases not matched to a gene: 8. The CDR3 consists of 16 residues. Here the CDR3 reads CASSPLLAGDPDTQYF. CDR3 bases: TGTGCCAGCAGCCCTTTACTAGCGGGAGACCCAGATACGCAGTATTTT.

This clonotype came up many times. The DNA of the CDR3 is TGTGCCAGCAGCCCACAGGATCGCATCGAGCAGTACTTC. Translating gives CASSPQDRIEQYF. The chain employs TRBV13 and TRBJ2-7, with D possibly TRBD1 on 5 matching bases. Germline V gives CDR1 PRHDT, CDR2 FYEKMQ (reference sequence). Trimming shortened V by 5 bases and J by 6 bases, and 14 bases separated the two germline ends. This CDR3 is 13 amino acids long.

This clonotype was observed at least ten times. This chain joins TRBV4-1 and TRBJ1-6; D is perhaps TRBD1 (5 bases). The ends were cut back, 4 bases at V and 7 bases at J, with 17 bases in the middle. CDR3 length equals 16 residues. Germline V gene lookup returns CDR1 MGHRA and CDR2 YSYEKL. The CDR3 sequence is CASSLRWDWENSPLHF. The CDR3, as DNA: TGCGCCAGCAGCCTCCGATGGGACTGGGAAAATTCACCCCTCCACTTT.